This T cell receptor beta chain appears in the sequencing data of a study of response to subunit inactivated influenza vaccine. TCRdb processed the RT-PCR reads anew with MiXCR; each CDR3 protein has one entry. This table holds 300,000 to 350,000 distinct CDR3 sequences, roughly a fifth found once. Study-level points and caveats: The authors suggested that every seasonal influenza vaccination recruits few new T cells.

Details on this clonotype: Its antigen is still unknown.

The germline V gene has CDR1 SGHRS and CDR2 YFSETQ. Unmatched junction bases numbered 9, after V lost 0 bases and J lost 0 bases. The CDR3 is 18 amino acids. The clonotype was recovered from a man aged 50-75 years who received an inactivated influenza vaccine. V is TRBV5-1 and J is TRBJ2-1; 7 positions agree with TRBD2. This material consisted of PBMCs from blood, taken approximately 20 months after vaccination. The CDR3, as DNA: TGCGCCAGCAGCTTGGGACCTAGCGGAGACGTCTCCTACAATGAGCAGTTCTTC. Translated: CASSLGPSGDVSYNEQFF.